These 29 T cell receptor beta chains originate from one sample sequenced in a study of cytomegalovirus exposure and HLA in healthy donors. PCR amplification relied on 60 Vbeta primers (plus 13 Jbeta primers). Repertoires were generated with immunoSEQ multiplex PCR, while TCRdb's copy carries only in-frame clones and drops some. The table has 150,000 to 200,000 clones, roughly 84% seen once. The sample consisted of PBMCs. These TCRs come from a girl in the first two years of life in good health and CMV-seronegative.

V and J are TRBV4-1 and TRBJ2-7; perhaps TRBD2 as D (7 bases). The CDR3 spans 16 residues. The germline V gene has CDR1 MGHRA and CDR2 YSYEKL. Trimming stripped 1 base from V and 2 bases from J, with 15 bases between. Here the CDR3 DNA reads TGCGCCAGCAGCCAAGTACCCGGGGGGCCCCCCTACGAGCAGTACTTC. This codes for CASSQVPGGPPYEQYF.

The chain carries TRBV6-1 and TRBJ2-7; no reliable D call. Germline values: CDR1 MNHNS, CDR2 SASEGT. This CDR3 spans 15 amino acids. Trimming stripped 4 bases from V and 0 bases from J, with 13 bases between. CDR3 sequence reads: CASSGDTSRSYEQYF. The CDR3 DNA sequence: TGTGCCAGCAGTGGTGACACCTCGCGCTCCTACGAGCAGTACTTC.

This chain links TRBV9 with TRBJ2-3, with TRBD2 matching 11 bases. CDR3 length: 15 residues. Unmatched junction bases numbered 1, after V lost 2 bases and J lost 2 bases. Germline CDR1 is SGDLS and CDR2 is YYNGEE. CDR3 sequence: CASSVSGRATDTQYF. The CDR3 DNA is TGTGCCAGCAGCGTTAGCGGGAGGGCCACAGATACGCAGTATTTT.

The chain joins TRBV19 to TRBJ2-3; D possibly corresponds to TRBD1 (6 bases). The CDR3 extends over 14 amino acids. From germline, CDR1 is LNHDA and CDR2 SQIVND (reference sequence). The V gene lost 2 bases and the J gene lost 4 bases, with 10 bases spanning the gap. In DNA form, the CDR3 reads TGTGCCAGTAGTATAATACAGGGCCCAGATACGCAGTATTTT. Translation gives CASSIIQGPDTQYF.

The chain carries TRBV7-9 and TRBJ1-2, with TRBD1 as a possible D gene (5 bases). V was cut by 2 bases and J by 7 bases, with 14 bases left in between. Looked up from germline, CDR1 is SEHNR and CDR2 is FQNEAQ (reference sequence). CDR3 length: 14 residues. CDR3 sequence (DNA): TGTGCCAGCAGCTTACAGGGAATTGTTGGTGGCTACACCTTC. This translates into CASSLQGIVGGYTF.

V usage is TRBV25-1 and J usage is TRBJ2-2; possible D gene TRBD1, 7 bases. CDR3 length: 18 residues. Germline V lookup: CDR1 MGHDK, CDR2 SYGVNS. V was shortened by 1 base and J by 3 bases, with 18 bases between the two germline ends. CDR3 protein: CASSEWGGGGADTGELFF. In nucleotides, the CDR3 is TGTGCCAGCAGTGAATGGGGAGGAGGGGGCGCGGACACCGGGGAGCTGTTTTTT.

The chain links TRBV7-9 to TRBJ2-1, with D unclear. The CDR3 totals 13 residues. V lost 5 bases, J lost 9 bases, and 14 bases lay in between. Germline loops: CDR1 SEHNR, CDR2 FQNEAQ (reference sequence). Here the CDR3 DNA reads TGTGCCAGCAGCCCAGGTCCTTTGGTTGAGCAGTTCTTC. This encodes CASSPGPLVEQFF.

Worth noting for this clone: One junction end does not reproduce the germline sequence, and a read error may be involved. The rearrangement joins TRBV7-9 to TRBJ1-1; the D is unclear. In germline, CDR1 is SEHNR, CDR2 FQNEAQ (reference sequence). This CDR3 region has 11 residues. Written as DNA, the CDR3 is TGTTCCAGCAGCTCCCTAAATGAAGCTTTCTTT. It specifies CSSSSLNEAFF. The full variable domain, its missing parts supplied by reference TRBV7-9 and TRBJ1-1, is DTGVSQNPRHKITKRGQNVTFRCDPISEHNRLYWYRQTLGQGPEFLTYFQNEAQLEKSRLLSDRFSAERPKGSFSTLEIQRTEQGDSAMYLCSSSSLNEAFFGQGTRLTVV.

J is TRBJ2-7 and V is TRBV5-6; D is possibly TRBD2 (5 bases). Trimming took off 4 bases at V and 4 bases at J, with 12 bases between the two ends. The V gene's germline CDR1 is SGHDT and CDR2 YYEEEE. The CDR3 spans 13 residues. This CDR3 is CASSPRGYYEQYF. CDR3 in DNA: TGTGCCAGCAGCCCCCGAGGGTATTACGAGCAGTACTTC.

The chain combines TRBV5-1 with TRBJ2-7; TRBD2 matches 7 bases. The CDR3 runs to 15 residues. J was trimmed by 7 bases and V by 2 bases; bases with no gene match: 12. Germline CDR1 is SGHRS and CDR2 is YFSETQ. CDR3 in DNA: TGCGCCAGCAGCTTATCGGCGGGAGAGGTTTGGGAGCAGTACTTC. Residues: CASSLSAGEVWEQYF. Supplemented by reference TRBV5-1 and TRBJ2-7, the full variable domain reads KAGVTQTPRYLIKTRGQQVTLSCSPISGHRSVSWYQQTPGQGLQFLFEYFSETQRNKGNFPGRFSGRQFSNSRSEMNVSTLELGDSALYLCASSLSAGEVWEQYFGPGTRLTVT.

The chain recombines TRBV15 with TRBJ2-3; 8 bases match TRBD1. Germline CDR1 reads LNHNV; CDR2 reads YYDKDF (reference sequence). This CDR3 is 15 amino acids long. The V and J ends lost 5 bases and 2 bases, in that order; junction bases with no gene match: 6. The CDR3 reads CATSYRDRSTDTQYF. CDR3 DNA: TGTGCCACCAGCTACCGGGACAGGTCCACAGATACGCAGTATTTT. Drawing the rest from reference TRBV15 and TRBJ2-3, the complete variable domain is DAMVIQNPRYQVTQFGKPVTLSCSQTLNHNVMYWYQQKSSQAPKLLFHYYDKDFNNEADTPDNFQSRRPNTSFCFLDIRSPGLGDTAMYLCATSYRDRSTDTQYFGPGTRLTVL.

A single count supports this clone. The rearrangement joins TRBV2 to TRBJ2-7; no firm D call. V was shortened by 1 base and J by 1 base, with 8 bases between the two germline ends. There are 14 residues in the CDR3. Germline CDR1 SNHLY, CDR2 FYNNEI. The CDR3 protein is CASSEGFESYEQYF. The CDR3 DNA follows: TGTGCCAGCAGTGAAGGGTTTGAGTCCTACGAGCAGTACTTC.

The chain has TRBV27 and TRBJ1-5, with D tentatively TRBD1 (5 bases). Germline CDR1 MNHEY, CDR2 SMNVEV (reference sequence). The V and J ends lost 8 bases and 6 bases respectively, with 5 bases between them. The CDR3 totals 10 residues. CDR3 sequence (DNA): TGTGCCAGCGGGGCTCAGCCCCAGCATTTT. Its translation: CASGAQPQHF.

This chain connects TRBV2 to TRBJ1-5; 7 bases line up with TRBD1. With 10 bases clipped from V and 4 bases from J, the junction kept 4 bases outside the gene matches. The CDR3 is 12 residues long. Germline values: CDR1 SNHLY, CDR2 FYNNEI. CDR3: CATGQANQPQHF. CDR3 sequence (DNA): TGTGCCACCGGACAGGCAAATCAGCCCCAGCATTTT.

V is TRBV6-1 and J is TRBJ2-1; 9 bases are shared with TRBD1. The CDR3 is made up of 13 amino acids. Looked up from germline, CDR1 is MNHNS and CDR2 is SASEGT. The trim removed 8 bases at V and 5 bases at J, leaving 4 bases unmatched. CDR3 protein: CASRDRDHNEQFF. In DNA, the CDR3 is TGTGCCAGCCGGGACAGGGACCACAATGAGCAGTTCTTC.

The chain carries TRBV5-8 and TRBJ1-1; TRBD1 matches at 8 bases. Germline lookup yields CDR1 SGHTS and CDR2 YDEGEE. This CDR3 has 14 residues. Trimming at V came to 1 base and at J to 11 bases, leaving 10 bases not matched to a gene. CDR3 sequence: CASSLNPGTGAAFF. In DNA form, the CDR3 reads TGTGCCAGCAGCTTGAATCCGGGGACAGGTGCTGCTTTCTTT.

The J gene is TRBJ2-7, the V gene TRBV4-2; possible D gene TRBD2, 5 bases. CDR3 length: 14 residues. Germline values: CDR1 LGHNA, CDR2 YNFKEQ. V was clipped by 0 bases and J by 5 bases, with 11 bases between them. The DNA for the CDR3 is TGTGCCAGCAGCCAAGATGTGGGTAGCGACGAGCAGTACTTC. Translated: CASSQDVGSDEQYF.

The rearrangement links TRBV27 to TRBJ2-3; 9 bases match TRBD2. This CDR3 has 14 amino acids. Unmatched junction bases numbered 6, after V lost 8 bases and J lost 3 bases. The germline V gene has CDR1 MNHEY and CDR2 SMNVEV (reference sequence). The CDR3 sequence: CASGSGGRTDTQYF. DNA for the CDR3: TGTGCCAGCGGTAGCGGGGGCCGTACAGATACGCAGTATTTT.

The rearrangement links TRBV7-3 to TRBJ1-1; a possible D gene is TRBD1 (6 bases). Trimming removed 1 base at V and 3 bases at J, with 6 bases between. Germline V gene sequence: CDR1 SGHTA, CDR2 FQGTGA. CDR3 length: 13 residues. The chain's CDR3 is CASSLNRDTEAFF. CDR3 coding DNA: TGTGCCAGCAGCTTAAACAGGGACACTGAAGCTTTCTTT.

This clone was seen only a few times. DNA for the CDR3: TGCGCCAGCAGCCAACTAGGAGTCGGCACAGATACGCAGTATTTT. Residues: CASSQLGVGTDTQYF. The V and J genes are TRBV4-1 and TRBJ2-3; D is unclear. Trimming left V 2 bases short and J 1 base short, with 10 bases between. CDR1 MGHRA and CDR2 YSYEKL come from the germline V gene. This CDR3 is built from 15 residues.

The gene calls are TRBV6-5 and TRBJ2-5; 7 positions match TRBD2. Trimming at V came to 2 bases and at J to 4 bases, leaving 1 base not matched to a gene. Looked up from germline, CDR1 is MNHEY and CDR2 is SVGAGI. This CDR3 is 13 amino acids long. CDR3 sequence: CASSYTSVETQYF. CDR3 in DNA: TGTGCCAGCAGTTACACTAGCGTAGAGACCCAGTACTTC.

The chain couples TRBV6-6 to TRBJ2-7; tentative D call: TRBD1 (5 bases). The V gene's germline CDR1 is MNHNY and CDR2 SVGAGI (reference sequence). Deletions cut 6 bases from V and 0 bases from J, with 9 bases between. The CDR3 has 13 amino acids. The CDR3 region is CASRRQLSYEQYF. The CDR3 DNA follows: TGTGCCAGCAGGCGACAGCTCTCCTACGAGCAGTACTTC.

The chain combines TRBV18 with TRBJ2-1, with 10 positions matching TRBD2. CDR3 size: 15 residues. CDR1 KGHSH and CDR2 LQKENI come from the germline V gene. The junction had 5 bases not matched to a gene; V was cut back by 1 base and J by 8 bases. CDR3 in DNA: TGTGCCAGCTCACCACAGAGCGGGAGGGCGGATGAGCAGTTCTTC. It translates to CASSPQSGRADEQFF.

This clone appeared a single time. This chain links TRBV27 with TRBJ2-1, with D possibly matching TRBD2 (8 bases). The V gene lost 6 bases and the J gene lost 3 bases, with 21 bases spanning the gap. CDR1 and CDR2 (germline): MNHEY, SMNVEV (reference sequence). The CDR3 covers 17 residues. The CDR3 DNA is TGTGCCAGCAGAAATATGACAGGGACTAGGATCTACAATGAGCAGTTCTTC. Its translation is CASRNMTGTRIYNEQFF.

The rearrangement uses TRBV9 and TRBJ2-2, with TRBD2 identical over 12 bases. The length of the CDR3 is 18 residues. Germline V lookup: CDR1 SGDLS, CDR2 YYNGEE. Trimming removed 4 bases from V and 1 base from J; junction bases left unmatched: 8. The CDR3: CASSIRTSGMGNTGELFF. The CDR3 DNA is TGTGCCAGCAGCATTCGGACTAGCGGGATGGGGAACACCGGGGAGCTGTTTTTT. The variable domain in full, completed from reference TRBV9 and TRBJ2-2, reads DSGVTQTPKHLITATGQRVTLRCSPRSGDLSVYWYQQSLDQGLQFLIQYYNGEERAKGNILERFSAQQFPDLHSELNLSSLELGDSALYFCASSIRTSGMGNTGELFFGEGSRLTVL.

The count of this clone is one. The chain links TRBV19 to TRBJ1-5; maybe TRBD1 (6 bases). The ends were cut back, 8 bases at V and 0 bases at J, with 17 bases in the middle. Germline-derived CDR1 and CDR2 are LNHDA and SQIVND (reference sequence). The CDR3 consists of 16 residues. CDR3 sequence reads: CASVPKGGYSNQPQHF. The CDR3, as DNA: TGTGCCAGTGTCCCGAAAGGGGGTTATAGCAATCAGCCCCAGCATTTT.

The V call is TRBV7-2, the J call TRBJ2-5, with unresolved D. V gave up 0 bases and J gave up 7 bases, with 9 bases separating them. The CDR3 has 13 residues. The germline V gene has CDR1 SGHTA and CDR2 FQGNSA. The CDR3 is CASSLAAPGTQYF. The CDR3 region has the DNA TGTGCCAGCAGCTTAGCAGCCCCGGGGACCCAGTACTTC.

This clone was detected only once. CDR3 sequence reads: CASSLYWGRAYEQYF. The DNA of the CDR3 is TGTGCCAGCAGCTTATATTGGGGGAGGGCCTACGAGCAGTACTTC. The genes are TRBV7-9 and TRBJ2-7, with 7 bases lining up with TRBD2. V shed 2 bases and J 2 bases; nucleotides not matched to a gene: 6. The CDR3 runs 15 residues. CDR1 is SEHNR and CDR2 is FQNEAQ in the germline V gene (reference sequence).

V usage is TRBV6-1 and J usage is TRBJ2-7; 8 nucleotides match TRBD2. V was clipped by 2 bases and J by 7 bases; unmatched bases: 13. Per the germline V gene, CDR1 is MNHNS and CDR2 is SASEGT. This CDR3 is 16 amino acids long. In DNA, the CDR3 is TGTGCCAGCAGTGAATTTCCACCCCGGACTAGCTATGAGCAGTACTTC. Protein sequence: CASSEFPPRTSYEQYF.